This is a list of T cell receptor beta chains from one sample in a study of CD8 T cells in ankylosing spondylitis. TCRdb reprocessed the 5' RACE reads with MiXCR, giving one entry per CDR3 protein. Of some 120,000 distinct CDR3 sequences in the sample, about 7% are singletons; the top ten hold 10% to 15%. What was sequenced was blood, either unsorted or a sorted T cell fraction (not recorded which). The receptors were sampled from a male donor with ankylosing spondylitis or in good health (not recorded which). The CDR3 runs from the conserved cysteine through the conserved F or W. Each record gives: V gene, D gene, clone size, J gene, CDR3 DNA, CDR3 protein. D genes are given only for firm matches. Size tells how often a clone was seen (once, few, many) or the class of an expanded clone, and some rows leave it out.

v_gene: TRBV20-1
d_gene: TRBD2
abundance: few
j_gene: TRBJ2-3
CDR3nt: TGCAGTGCTAGCGGGGGGAAGGCGGATACGCAGTATTTT
CDR3aa: CSASGGKADTQYF

v_gene: TRBV11-1
d_gene: NA
abundance: many
j_gene: TRBJ1-1
CDR3nt: TGTGCCAGCAGCCCAGTAAGGGACCGGAGCACTGAAGCTTTCTTT
CDR3aa: CASSPVRDRSTEAFF

v_gene: TRBV5-1
d_gene: NA
abundance: many
j_gene: TRBJ2-1
CDR3nt: TGCGCCAGCAGCTTGGGGGGAGTTTACAATGAGCAGTTCTTC
CDR3aa: CASSLGGVYNEQFF

v_gene: TRBV5-1
d_gene: NA
abundance: many
j_gene: TRBJ2-7
CDR3nt: TGCGCCAGCAGTCTTGAGGCCAGGAACGAGCAGTACTTC
CDR3aa: CASSLEARNEQYF

v_gene: TRBV14
d_gene: TRBD1
abundance: many
j_gene: TRBJ2-5
CDR3nt: TGTGCCAGCAGCCAGGACAGGGTCCAAGAGACCCAGTACTTC
CDR3aa: CASSQDRVQETQYF

v_gene: TRBV5-1
d_gene: NA
abundance: many
j_gene: TRBJ2-3
CDR3nt: TGCGCCAGCAGCTTCCCTGGGCTCGCATGGGATACGCAGTATTTT
CDR3aa: CASSFPGLAWDTQYF

v_gene: TRBV5-1
d_gene: NA
abundance: many
j_gene: TRBJ1-1
CDR3nt: TGCGCCAGCAGCTTGATGGGTGGGGACACTGAAGCTTTCTTT
CDR3aa: CASSLMGGDTEAFF

v_gene: TRBV28
d_gene: NA
abundance: many
j_gene: TRBJ2-7
CDR3nt: TGTGCCAGCAGTTTATTGAGTAAGAGGGCTGCCTACGAGCAGTACTTC
CDR3aa: CASSLLSKRAAYEQYF

v_gene: TRBV12-3/TRBV12-4
d_gene: NA
abundance: many
j_gene: TRBJ2-7
CDR3nt: TGTGCCAGCAGTTTTTTTGGCATCTACCACGAGCAGTACTTC
CDR3aa: CASSFFGIYHEQYF

v_gene: TRBV20-1
d_gene: TRBD1
abundance: many
j_gene: TRBJ2-3
CDR3nt: TGCAGTGCTAGAGCTTACGGGACAGCCAGCCGCACAGATACGCAGTATTTT
CDR3aa: CSARAYGTASRTDTQYF

v_gene: TRBV6-1
d_gene: TRBD2
abundance: many
j_gene: TRBJ2-2
CDR3nt: TGTGCCAGCAGAACCCCTGGAGCGGGAGTCCACGGGGAGCTGTTTTTT
CDR3aa: CASRTPGAGVHGELFF

v_gene: TRBV10-3
d_gene: NA
abundance: many
j_gene: TRBJ1-1
CDR3nt: TGTGCCATCAGAGACCAGGGAGGCACTGAAGCTTTCTTT
CDR3aa: CAIRDQGGTEAFF

v_gene: TRBV5-1
d_gene: TRBD2
abundance: many
j_gene: TRBJ2-7
CDR3nt: TGCGCCAGCACTAGCGGGGAACACTACGAGCAGTACTTC
CDR3aa: CASTSGEHYEQYF

v_gene: TRBV7-2
d_gene: NA
abundance: many
j_gene: TRBJ1-2
CDR3nt: TGTGCCAGCACCCCCGACAGAAACTATGGCTACACCTTC
CDR3aa: CASTPDRNYGYTF

v_gene: TRBV7-2
d_gene: NA
abundance: many
j_gene: TRBJ2-1
CDR3nt: TGTGCCAGCAGCTTAGGACCCATGTCGCAATTCTTC
CDR3aa: CASSLGPMSQFF

v_gene: TRBV9
d_gene: NA
abundance: many
j_gene: TRBJ2-2
CDR3nt: TGTGCCAGCAGCGTAGGTGGATACCCAGAGCTGTTTTTT
CDR3aa: CASSVGGYPELFF

v_gene: TRBV7-8
d_gene: TRBD1
abundance: many
j_gene: TRBJ1-2
CDR3nt: TGTGCCAGCAGCCCGGGACAGGGGTTCTATGGCTACACCTTC
CDR3aa: CASSPGQGFYGYTF

v_gene: TRBV12-3/TRBV12-4
d_gene: TRBD2
abundance: NA
j_gene: TRBJ2-7
CDR3nt: TGTGCCAGCCTCAGGGAAGCGGGAGACGAGCAGTACTTC
CDR3aa: CASLREAGDEQYF

v_gene: TRBV5-1
d_gene: NA
abundance: many
j_gene: TRBJ1-2
CDR3nt: TGCGCCAGCAGCATCGACGGAACCCCCATCTATGGCTACACCTTC
CDR3aa: CASSIDGTPIYGYTF

v_gene: TRBV7-9
d_gene: TRBD1
abundance: many
j_gene: TRBJ2-7
CDR3nt: TGTGCCAGCAGCCCGGACAGGGCATCCTACGAGCAGTACTTC
CDR3aa: CASSPDRASYEQYF

v_gene: TRBV10-3
d_gene: NA
abundance: many
j_gene: TRBJ2-6
CDR3nt: TGTGCCATCACCCCTTCGGGAATCTCTGGGGCCAACGTCCTGACTTTC
CDR3aa: CAITPSGISGANVLTF

v_gene: TRBV6-6
d_gene: NA
abundance: many
j_gene: TRBJ2-5
CDR3nt: TGTGCCAGCATCGGACGCGAGACCCAGTACTTC
CDR3aa: CASIGRETQYF

v_gene: TRBV7-2
d_gene: NA
abundance: NA
j_gene: TRBJ2-5
CDR3nt: TGTGCCAGCAGCTTGGGACACCACCAAGAGACCCAGTACTTC
CDR3aa: CASSLGHHQETQYF

v_gene: TRBV29-1
d_gene: TRBD2
abundance: few
j_gene: TRBJ2-1
CDR3nt: TGCAGCGTTCCGCCGACTAGCGGGAGCATAGGTGAGCAGTTCTTC
CDR3aa: CSVPPTSGSIGEQFF